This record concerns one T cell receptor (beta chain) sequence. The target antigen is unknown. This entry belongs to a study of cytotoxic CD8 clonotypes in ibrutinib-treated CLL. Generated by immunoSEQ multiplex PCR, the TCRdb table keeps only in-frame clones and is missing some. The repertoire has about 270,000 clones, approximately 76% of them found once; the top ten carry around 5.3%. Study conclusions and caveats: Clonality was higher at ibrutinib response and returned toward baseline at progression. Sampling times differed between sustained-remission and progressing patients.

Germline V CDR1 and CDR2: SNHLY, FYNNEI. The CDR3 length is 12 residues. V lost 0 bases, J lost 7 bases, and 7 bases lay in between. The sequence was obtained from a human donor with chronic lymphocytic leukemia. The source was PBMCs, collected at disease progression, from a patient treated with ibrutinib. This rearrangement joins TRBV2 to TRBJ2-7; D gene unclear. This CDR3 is CASSEAIREQYF. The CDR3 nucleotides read TGTGCCAGCAGTGAAGCTATAAGAGAGCAGTACTTC.